A single sample gave rise to the 20 T cell receptor beta chains below, sequenced in a study of cytomegalovirus exposure and HLA in healthy donors. Sequencing used immunoSEQ multiplex PCR; TCRdb keeps in-frame clones, though not all of them. The repertoire includes about 60,000 clones, 90% to 97% of them detected once, and approximately 0.91% sits in the top ten. The sequenced sample was PBMCs. The receptors originated from a man aged 18 to 30 in good health and CMV-seronegative.

The chain is built from TRBV9 and TRBJ1-1; 8 positions match TRBD1. This CDR3 is built from 14 residues. The V gene end was trimmed by 3 bases and the J gene end by 2 bases; junction bases not matched to a gene: 3. CDR1 SGDLS and CDR2 YYNGEE come from the germline V gene. The CDR3 spells CASSATGGNTEAFF. CDR3 in DNA: TGTGCCAGCAGCGCTACAGGGGGTAACACTGAAGCTTTCTTT.

The table lists this clone with a count of one. The rearrangement joins TRBV6-5 to TRBJ2-4, with 11 bases identical to TRBD1. The germline gives CDR1 MNHEY, CDR2 SVGAGI. This CDR3 has 15 residues. J gave up 6 bases and V 2 bases, and 3 bases lay outside the gene matches. The CDR3 coding sequence is TGTGCCAGCAGTTACACTGGGACAGGGGGAAACATTCAGTACTTC. As protein: CASSYTGTGGNIQYF.

This chain connects TRBV30 to TRBJ1-2, with D maybe TRBD1 (5 bases). CDR3 length: 12 residues. V was trimmed by 5 bases and J by 3 bases, leaving 10 bases between them. Germline lookup yields CDR1 GTSNPN and CDR2 SVGIG (reference sequence). The CDR3 coding sequence is TGTGCCTGGGGAGACAGCTACTATGGCTACACCTTC. It yields the protein CAWGDSYYGYTF.

The CDR3 loop is CASSGQGPGLKSLETQYF. The CDR3 DNA is TGTGCCAGCAGCGGTCAGGGACCGGGACTTAAAAGCTTAGAGACCCAGTACTTC. This chain joins TRBV7-9 and TRBJ2-5; D is perhaps TRBD2 (6 bases). The length of the CDR3 is 18 residues. The V and J ends lost 5 bases and 4 bases respectively, with 26 bases between them. CDR1 is SEHNR and CDR2 is FQNEAQ in the germline V gene (reference sequence).

This clone has just one count. The chain recombines TRBV5-1 with TRBJ2-1; 7 positions match TRBD2. Trimming took 2 bases from V and 4 from J; bases not matched to a gene: 3. Germline lookup yields CDR1 SGHRS and CDR2 YFSETQ. This CDR3 contains 14 residues. The CDR3 region is CASSLAGTYNEQFF. The DNA for the CDR3 is TGCGCCAGCAGCTTAGCGGGGACTTACAATGAGCAGTTCTTC.

This chain uses TRBV7-8 with TRBJ1-1, with TRBD1 as a possible D gene (6 bases). Trimming shortened V by 5 bases and J by 6 bases, and 13 bases separated the two germline ends. Germline assignment: CDR1 SGHVS and CDR2 FQNEAQ. This CDR3 is built from 13 residues. The CDR3 nucleotides read TGTGCCAGCAGCAAACAGGGCCCCGCTGAAGCTTTCTTT. Protein: CASSKQGPAEAFF. Full variable domain (rest looked up from reference TRBV7-8 and TRBJ1-1): GAGVSQSPRYKVAKRGQDVALRCDPISGHVSLFWYQQALGQGPEFLTYFQNEAQLDKSGLPSDRFFAERPEGSVSTLKIQRTQQEDSAVYLCASSKQGPAEAFFGQGTRLTVV.

V is TRBV25-1 and J is TRBJ2-3, with D uncertain. This CDR3 is 17 amino acids long. The germline V gene has CDR1 MGHDK and CDR2 SYGVNS. The germline V and J ends were trimmed by 4 bases and 3 bases, with 20 bases remaining between them. The CDR3 bases are TGTGCCAGCAGTGCTACGGAGTTTAGTAAGTCTACAGATACGCAGTATTTT. Protein product: CASSATEFSKSTDTQYF. Full variable domain (outside the CDR3, taken from reference TRBV25-1 and TRBJ2-3): EADIYQTPRYLVIGTGKKITLECSQTMGHDKMYWYQQDPGMELHLIHYSYGVNSTEKGDLSSESTVSRIRTEHFPLTLESARPSHTSQYLCASSATEFSKSTDTQYFGPGTRLTVL.

On this clone: One end of the junction is discordant with germline, which a read error may explain. J is TRBJ2-1 and V is TRBV6-5; 10 bases are a match to TRBD1. From germline, CDR1 is MNHEY and CDR2 SVGAGI. This CDR3 is 13 amino acids long. Written as DNA, the CDR3 is TGTGCCAGCAGTTACTCGAGGACAGGGGGAATGATCTTC. It yields the protein CASSYSRTGGMIF.

The chain recombines TRBV7-8 with TRBJ2-2; TRBD2 matches 8 bases. CDR1 and CDR2 from the germline V gene are SGHVS and FQNEAQ. The J segment lost 8 bases and the V segment lost 6 bases, leaving 20 bases of the junction unmatched. The CDR3 runs 18 residues. CDR3 in amino acids: CASSQGDSGMAWRGELFF. The DNA for the CDR3 is TGTGCCAGCAGTCAGGGAGATAGCGGGATGGCTTGGCGGGGGGAGCTGTTTTTT.

The chain links TRBV18 to TRBJ1-4; 9 bases fit TRBD1. The germline V gene has CDR1 KGHSH and CDR2 LQKENI. The CDR3 runs to 16 residues. The ends lost 4 bases at V and 8 bases at J; junction bases unmatched: 11. DNA for the CDR3: TGTGCCAGCTCACTCACCGCGGACAGGGGAGGCGAAAAACTGTTTTTT. This gives the protein CASSLTADRGGEKLFF.

J is TRBJ2-1 and V is TRBV28; TRBD2 matches 12 bases. CDR1 and CDR2 from the germline V gene are MDHEN and SYDVKM. Unmatched junction bases numbered 11, after V lost 4 bases and J lost 10 bases. This CDR3 is 16 amino acids long. The CDR3, as DNA: TGTGCCAGCAGTTCAAGTACTAGCGGGAGGATTCGGGAGCAGTTCTTC. It yields the protein CASSSSTSGRIREQFF.

V and J are TRBV11-2 and TRBJ2-7; D not resolved. Germline V gene data show CDR1 as SGHAT and CDR2 as FQNNGV. V lost 0 bases to trimming and J lost 6 bases, with 15 bases between them. This CDR3 has 15 residues. DNA of the CDR3: TGTGCCAGCAGCTTAGAGTTTGCCGTATCGGGCGAGCAGTACTTC. Its translation is CASSLEFAVSGEQYF.

This chain joins TRBV7-2 and TRBJ2-7; D is perhaps TRBD2 (5 bases). Germline V gives CDR1 SGHTA, CDR2 FQGNSA. The CDR3 totals 14 residues. Trimming took 5 bases from V and 5 from J, leaving 16 bases between them. The CDR3 sequence: CASSPFGGDNEQYF. In DNA, the CDR3 is TGTGCCAGCAGCCCCTTTGGAGGCGATAACGAGCAGTACTTC.

The chain couples TRBV4-1 to TRBJ1-1; 10 nucleotides match TRBD1. CDR3 length equals 15 residues. The V gene's germline CDR1 is MGHRA and CDR2 YSYEKL. Trimming removed 5 bases from V and 3 bases from J; junction bases left unmatched: 6. CDR3 nucleotides: TGCGCCAGCAGCAAGGGACAGGGGAAGGACACTGAAGCTTTCTTT. Protein product: CASSKGQGKDTEAFF.

This clone was found once. The chain links TRBV6-6 to TRBJ2-5; 9 positions agree with TRBD1. With 2 bases clipped from V and 9 bases from J, the junction kept 7 bases outside the gene matches. This CDR3 contains 14 residues. Germline CDR1 is MNHNY and CDR2 is SVGAGI (reference sequence). CDR3 in amino acids: CASSYVDRGGAQYF. Written as DNA, the CDR3 is TGTGCCAGCAGTTACGTCGACAGGGGGGGGGCCCAGTACTTC.

The chain combines TRBV2 with TRBJ2-6, with D maybe TRBD1 (6 bases). The V end was cut by 6 bases, the J end by 4 bases, with 13 bases between. The CDR3 loop spans 15 amino acids. CDR1 SNHLY and CDR2 FYNNEI come from the germline V gene. The CDR3 here is CASRTDRWGANVLTF. In DNA form, the CDR3 reads TGTGCCAGCAGGACCGACAGGTGGGGGGCCAACGTCCTGACTTTC.

This clone has just one count. The chain recombines TRBV19 with TRBJ1-1; the match to TRBD1 covers 7 bases. The CDR3 has 13 residues. J gave up 4 bases and V 5 bases, and 4 bases lay outside the gene matches. The V gene's germline CDR1 is LNHDA and CDR2 SQIVND (reference sequence). The CDR3 bases are TGTGCCAGTAGTTCCTCAGGGGGCACTGAAGCTTTCTTT. This sequence encodes CASSSSGGTEAFF.

J is TRBJ2-5 and V is TRBV28; TRBD2 aligns across 9 bases. After removal of 4 bases from V and 3 bases from J, the junction contained 12 bases not matched to a gene. The CDR3 contains 17 residues. CDR1 is MDHEN, CDR2 SYDVKM, per germline. DNA for the CDR3: TGTGCCAGCAGTTATGCGGGAGGGCCTGGGGAAAAAGAGACCCAGTACTTC. Protein product: CASSYAGGPGEKETQYF.

The V call is TRBV27, the J call TRBJ2-7; TRBD2 aligns across 8 bases. Germline V gene data show CDR1 as MNHEY and CDR2 as SMNVEV (reference sequence). There are 13 residues in the CDR3. The junction had 3 bases not matched to a gene; V was cut back by 8 bases and J by 0 bases. CDR3 DNA: TGTGCCAGCTGGAGCGGGAGCTCCTACGAGCAGTACTTC. Protein: CASWSGSSYEQYF.

This chain connects TRBV2 to TRBJ2-3; unclear D gene. Germline V gene lookup returns CDR1 SNHLY and CDR2 FYNNEI. V dropped 1 base and J dropped 2 bases, with 10 bases sitting between them. The CDR3 consists of 15 residues. The CDR3 loop is CASSEGPFNTDTQYF. The CDR3 DNA is TGTGCCAGCAGTGAAGGGCCTTTCAACACAGATACGCAGTATTTT.